The rows below give T cell receptor beta chains drawn from one sample of a study of tumor and adjacent non-tumor tissue in lung cancer. Via MiXCR, TCRdb re-called the multiplex PCR reads, giving one row per CDR3 protein. The sample shows over 100,000 distinct CDR3 sequences, 75% of them seen only once. Sequenced sample: lung tumor tissue. The origin of the receptors is a woman aged 55-75 years with non-small cell lung cancer. The CDR3 runs from the conserved cysteine through the conserved F or W. Fields, in order: CDR3 DNA, CDR3 protein, clone size, V gene, J gene, D gene. The D gene is left open where the match is weak. The size field is filled for only some rows; it gives once, few, many or a size class.

CDR3nt: TGTGCCAACACCCCCCGGAGGCAGGCCGGGACCTACGAGCAGTACTTC
CDR3aa: CANTPRRQAGTYEQYF
abundance: .
v_gene: TRBV5-6
j_gene: TRBJ2-7
d_gene: .

CDR3nt: TGTGCCAGCAGACCCGTCAACAGGGGCCTTCACGAGCAGTACTTC
CDR3aa: CASRPVNRGLHEQYF
abundance: .
v_gene: TRBV28
j_gene: TRBJ2-7
d_gene: TRBD1

CDR3nt: TGCGCCAGCAGCCAAGGGACTAGAGGGGCCTACGAGCAGTACTTC
CDR3aa: CASSQGTRGAYEQYF
abundance: .
v_gene: TRBV4-3
j_gene: TRBJ2-7
d_gene: TRBD2

CDR3nt: TGCGCCAGCAGCCAAGGGACTAGCGGGATTTACAATGAGCAGTGTTTC
CDR3aa: CASSQGTSGIYNEQCF
abundance: .
v_gene: TRBV4-3
j_gene: TRBJ2-1
d_gene: TRBD2

CDR3nt: TGCAGTGCTAGTGGTCTAAGTGAGCAATTCTTC
CDR3aa: CSASGLSEQFF
abundance: .
v_gene: TRBV20-1
j_gene: TRBJ2-1
d_gene: .

CDR3nt: TGCAGTGCTACAGCCGGGGACTATGGCTACACCTTC
CDR3aa: CSATAGDYGYTF
abundance: many
v_gene: TRBV20-1
j_gene: TRBJ1-2
d_gene: .

CDR3nt: TGCAGTGCCATAGCCACAGGGCGGGACACAGGGGAGCTGTTTTTT
CDR3aa: CSAIATGRDTGELFF
abundance: .
v_gene: TRBV20-1
j_gene: TRBJ2-2
d_gene: .

CDR3nt: TGCGCCAGCAGCCAAGGGGGTGGCCCCACAGATATGCAGTATTTT
CDR3aa: CASSQGGGPTDMQYF
abundance: .
v_gene: TRBV4-3
j_gene: TRBJ2-3
d_gene: .

CDR3nt: TGCAGTCCCTCGAGGAGGGAGGGAAAGGTGACCCAGTACTTC
CDR3aa: CSPSRREGKVTQYF
abundance: many
v_gene: TRBV20-1
j_gene: TRBJ2-5
d_gene: TRBD2

CDR3nt: TGCAGCGCCGTCTTATGGCTAGCGGGGACCATAGCCAAAAACATTAAGTACTTC
CDR3aa: CSAVLWLAGTIAKNIKYF
abundance: .
v_gene: TRBV29-1
j_gene: TRBJ2-4
d_gene: TRBD2

CDR3nt: TGCAGTACTAGAGATATGAAGGGACATGGCAATTCACCCCTCCACTTT
CDR3aa: CSTRDMKGHGNSPLHF
abundance: .
v_gene: TRBV20-1
j_gene: TRBJ1-6
d_gene: .

CDR3nt: TGTGCCACCAGTGATTCCCGGGACGGAAATGGTCAGCCCCAGCATTTT
CDR3aa: CATSDSRDGNGQPQHF
abundance: .
v_gene: TRBV24-1
j_gene: TRBJ1-5
d_gene: .

CDR3nt: TGCAGTGCTAGTGGACATAGCGGGGAGCTGTGTTTT
CDR3aa: CSASGHSGELCF
abundance: .
v_gene: TRBV20-1
j_gene: TRBJ2-2
d_gene: TRBD2

CDR3nt: TGTGACAGCAGCCGTGCAGGGGGCGCAGTTTCCTATGGCTACATCTTC
CDR3aa: CDSSRAGGAVSYGYIF
abundance: .
v_gene: TRBV28
j_gene: TRBJ1-2
d_gene: TRBD1

CDR3nt: TGTGCCAGCAGCTTAACAGCAGGGGGTTACAATAAGCAGTTCTTC
CDR3aa: CASSLTAGGYNKQFF
abundance: .
v_gene: TRBV11-3
j_gene: TRBJ2-1
d_gene: TRBD1

CDR3nt: TGTATCAGCAGGGGGCCTCTATTGAATACTGAAGCTTTCTTT
CDR3aa: CISRGPLLNTEAFF
abundance: few
v_gene: TRBV6-1
j_gene: TRBJ1-1
d_gene: TRBD1

CDR3nt: TGCACCAGCAGCTTTGGGATAGCGGGAGTCACAGATATGCAGTATTTT
CDR3aa: CTSSFGIAGVTDMQYF
abundance: .
v_gene: TRBV5-1
j_gene: TRBJ2-3
d_gene: TRBD2

CDR3nt: TGTGCCAGCAGGCCACGACTAGTGGGAGAATCCACCGGGGAGCTGTTTTTT
CDR3aa: CASRPRLVGESTGELFF
abundance: .
v_gene: TRBV11-1
j_gene: TRBJ2-2
d_gene: .

CDR3nt: TGTGCCAGCACCCGGGACAGGGGTCAGCCCAAGCAATTT
CDR3aa: CASTRDRGQPKQF
abundance: .
v_gene: TRBV11-2
j_gene: TRBJ1-5
d_gene: TRBD1

CDR3nt: TGCAGTGCTAGCATTGTATATGACAGTTATGAAGCTTTCTTT
CDR3aa: CSASIVYDSYEAFF
abundance: many
v_gene: TRBV20-1
j_gene: TRBJ1-1
d_gene: .

CDR3nt: TGTGCCAGCAGCCCGGGACAGGGCGCGAGGGACTACACCTTC
CDR3aa: CASSPGQGARDYTF
abundance: .
v_gene: TRBV5-6
j_gene: TRBJ1-2
d_gene: TRBD1

CDR3nt: TGTGCCAGCAGCTCTCCTGCCGGGAACATATACAATGAGCAGTTCTTC
CDR3aa: CASSSPAGNIYNEQFF
abundance: once
v_gene: TRBV11-1
j_gene: TRBJ2-1
d_gene: .

CDR3nt: TGTGCCAGCAGCTTGGGGCCGAGTACCGGGGAGCTGTTTTTT
CDR3aa: CASSLGPSTGELFF
abundance: .
v_gene: TRBV11-2
j_gene: TRBJ2-2
d_gene: .

CDR3nt: TGCAGTGTTAGAGATCTCAAAGACGGGGATAATGAGCAGTTCTTC
CDR3aa: CSVRDLKDGDNEQFF
abundance: .
v_gene: TRBV20-1
j_gene: TRBJ2-1
d_gene: .

CDR3nt: TGTGCCAGCAGTGTCCCCTCGGCGGGAGGCGGGGATACGCAGTATTTT
CDR3aa: CASSVPSAGGGDTQYF
abundance: .
v_gene: TRBV28
j_gene: TRBJ2-3
d_gene: TRBD2

CDR3nt: TGTGCCAGGACCCTGACCGGGGGCTATGGCTACACCTTC
CDR3aa: CARTLTGGYGYTF
abundance: .
v_gene: TRBV11-2
j_gene: TRBJ1-2
d_gene: .

CDR3nt: TGCGCAGGCAGCATACCCTCGGCAGTTTATTCACCCCTCCACTTT
CDR3aa: CAGSIPSAVYSPLHF
abundance: .
v_gene: TRBV4-1
j_gene: TRBJ1-6
d_gene: .

CDR3nt: TGTGCCAGCAGGGACAGGGGGAATCAGCCCCAGCATTTT
CDR3aa: CASRDRGNQPQHF
abundance: .
v_gene: TRBV28
j_gene: TRBJ1-5
d_gene: TRBD1

CDR3nt: TGTGCCAGCAGTCACTTAAGGGGGGGGCGAACCGGGGAGCTGTTTTTT
CDR3aa: CASSHLRGGRTGELFF
abundance: .
v_gene: TRBV12-3/TRBV12-4
j_gene: TRBJ2-2
d_gene: .

CDR3nt: TGCGCCAGCAGCCAAGATCAAGGTTTGGCCATGAGCATTGAAGCTTTCTTT
CDR3aa: CASSQDQGLAMSIEAFF
abundance: .
v_gene: TRBV4-3
j_gene: TRBJ1-1
d_gene: .

CDR3nt: TGTGCCAGCAGCCCCCGCCAGAAGGAGGGCACAGATACGCAGTATTTT
CDR3aa: CASSPRQKEGTDTQYF
abundance: many
v_gene: TRBV11-3
j_gene: TRBJ2-3
d_gene: .

CDR3nt: TGTACCAGCAGCTTGAGGCTAGCCTCCTACGAGCAGTACTTC
CDR3aa: CTSSLRLASYEQYF
abundance: .
v_gene: TRBV5-5
j_gene: TRBJ2-7
d_gene: .

CDR3nt: TGTGCCAGCAGCCCTCTTGGCCTGGACAGGGGAGTTGCCTGGGAGCTGTTTTTC
CDR3aa: CASSPLGLDRGVAWELFF
abundance: .
v_gene: TRBV6-2/TRBV6-3
j_gene: TRBJ2-2
d_gene: TRBD1

CDR3nt: TGTGCCAGCTCACACCGCGCGAAGGGTTTTAACGAAAAACTGTTTTTT
CDR3aa: CASSHRAKGFNEKLFF
abundance: .
v_gene: TRBV18
j_gene: TRBJ1-4
d_gene: .

CDR3nt: TGCGCCAGCAGTGAGGGTACATACGAGAAGTACTTC
CDR3aa: CASSEGTYEKYF
abundance: .
v_gene: TRBV10-2
j_gene: TRBJ2-7
d_gene: .